The 22 T cell receptor beta chains listed next were all sequenced from one sample in a study of T-cell reconstitution after alpha-beta-depleted transplantation in children. Unique molecular identifiers were used in preparing the TCRbeta library. TCRdb processed the PCR reads anew with MiXCR; each CDR3 protein has one entry. The repertoire consists of about 830,000 distinct CDR3 sequences, with roughly 16% occurring once and the leading ten covering around 5.3%. The starting material was PBMCs, mostly from graft donor cells, obtained 360 days after TCRalphabeta/CD19-depleted stem cell transplant. The source of these receptors is a male patient younger than 18 who had a stem cell transplant for acute lymphoblastic leukemia, so the T cells may come from the graft donor.

The J gene is TRBJ2-7, the V gene TRBV29-1, with TRBD1 as a possible D gene (6 bases). The CDR3 runs 13 residues. Germline V gene sequence: CDR1 SQVTM, CDR2 ANQGSEA. V was shortened by 1 base and J by 6 bases, with 13 bases between the two germline ends. This chain's CDR3 is CSVEGGHFGEQYF. The CDR3 nucleotides read TGCAGCGTTGAAGGGGGACATTTTGGCGAGCAGTACTTC.

This clonotype was found many times. J is TRBJ2-7 and V is TRBV4-2; maybe TRBD2 (6 bases). The CDR3 is 15 amino acids. The ends were cut back, 2 bases at V and 4 bases at J, with 15 bases in the middle. Germline V gene lookup returns CDR1 LGHNA and CDR2 YNFKEQ. The CDR3 sequence is CASSQYRGEGYEQYF. The CDR3, as DNA: TGTGCCAGCAGCCAATATCGCGGGGAAGGGTACGAGCAGTACTTC.

This clonotype was counted between two and nine times. This chain links TRBV7-6 with TRBJ2-5, with TRBD2 matching 10 bases. With V trimmed by 4 bases and J by 6 bases, 20 bases remained unmatched. CDR1 is SGHVS and CDR2 is FNYEAQ in the germline V gene. The CDR3 covers 19 residues. CDR3 sequence reads: CASSWPSGSGGEKWKTQYF. CDR3 bases: TGTGCCAGCAGCTGGCCTAGCGGGAGCGGTGGGGAAAAATGGAAGACCCAGTACTTC.

There are many counts of this clonotype. The gene calls are TRBV12-3 or TRBV12-4 and TRBJ1-1, with D uncertain. The CDR3 contains 15 residues. The germline V and J ends were trimmed by 6 bases and 3 bases, with 17 bases remaining between them. The CDR3 DNA follows: TGTGCCAGCAGGGGCTGGGCCGGACGGGACACTGAAGCTTTCTTT. This translates into CASRGWAGRDTEAFF.

CDR3 bases: TGCAGTGCTGGACCAAGCGGGAGGGCCATAAAGGCAGATACGCAGTATTTT. Translating gives CSAGPSGRAIKADTQYF. The V and J genes are TRBV20-1 and TRBJ2-3; 10 bases fit TRBD2. The CDR3 contains 17 residues. With 5 bases clipped from V and 4 bases from J, the junction kept 15 bases outside the gene matches. Germline CDR1 and CDR2: DFQATT and SNEGSKA (reference sequence).

Only a few counts were recorded for this clonotype. The chain uses TRBV20-1 and TRBJ2-1; no definite D call. The germline gives CDR1 DFQATT, CDR2 SNEGSKA (reference sequence). The CDR3 length is 12 residues. The V end was cut by 7 bases, the J end by 2 bases, with 9 bases between. In DNA, the CDR3 is TGCAGTGTCGGTGAGACCTACAATGAGCAGTTCTTC. Its protein product is CSVGETYNEQFF.

This clonotype was recorded many times. The chain joins TRBV6-4 to TRBJ1-5, with D hard to call. The CDR3 length is 13 residues. The germline CDR1 and CDR2 sequences are MRHNA and SNTAGT. V was cut by 4 bases and J by 3 bases, with 7 bases left in between. The CDR3 is CASSVESNQPQHF. Here the CDR3 DNA reads TGTGCCAGCAGTGTAGAATCCAATCAGCCCCAGCATTTT.

This clonotype turned up a few times. CDR3 amino acids: CASSGMGRKAFF. The CDR3 nucleotides read TGTGCCAGCAGTGGAATGGGGAGGAAAGCTTTCTTT. The V gene is TRBV2, the J gene TRBJ1-1; D call uncertain. With 4 bases removed from V and 9 bases from J, the gap between germline ends came to 12 bases. The CDR3 length is 12 residues. Per the germline V gene, CDR1 is SNHLY and CDR2 is FYNNEI.

The chain recombines TRBV5-1 with TRBJ2-3, with D hard to call. Trimming left V 3 bases short and J 3 bases short, with 14 bases between. Germline V CDR1 and CDR2: SGHRS, YFSETQ. The CDR3 totals 15 residues. This CDR3 is CASSWTSSETDTQYF. The CDR3 region has the DNA TGCGCCAGCAGCTGGACGAGCAGCGAAACAGATACGCAGTATTTT.

A few counts support this clonotype. The rearrangement joins TRBV5-1 to TRBJ2-3; TRBD2 might be the D (6 bases). Between the trimmed V and J ends, which lost 4 bases and 5 bases, there was a span of 11 bases. The CDR3 sequence is 13 residues long. Germline loops: CDR1 SGHRS, CDR2 YFSETQ. The CDR3 DNA is TGCGCCAGCAGCGTTTCCGGGGGAGATACGCAGTATTTT. Protein: CASSVSGGDTQYF.

This clonotype was seen at least ten times. The genes are TRBV5-1 and TRBJ1-2, with D uncertain. CDR3 length: 13 amino acids. The germline V gene encodes CDR1 SGHRS and CDR2 YFSETQ. V dropped 0 bases and J dropped 8 bases, with 11 bases sitting between them. Written as DNA, the CDR3 is TGCGCCAGCAGCTTGGAAGGTTCATACGGCTACACCTTC. As protein: CASSLEGSYGYTF.

At least ten counts were recorded for this clonotype. The V gene is TRBV10-3, the J gene TRBJ2-5; D ambiguous. Looked up from germline, CDR1 is ENHRY and CDR2 is SYGVKD. V was clipped by 8 bases and J by 2 bases, with 12 bases between them. The CDR3 runs 13 residues. As DNA, the CDR3 is TGTGCCATCGGCTACAGAGATCAAGAGACCCAGTACTTC. It yields the protein CAIGYRDQETQYF.

V usage is TRBV7-3 and J usage is TRBJ2-1; D is unresolved. Per germline, CDR1 SGHTA and CDR2 FQGTGA. With 5 bases removed from V and 3 bases from J, the gap between germline ends came to 17 bases. CDR3 length: 16 residues. CDR3 DNA sequence: TGTGCCAGCAGCCCGGAAGGACCCGTCCGCTACAATGAGCAGTTCTTC. This encodes CASSPEGPVRYNEQFF.

The J gene is TRBJ2-2, the V gene TRBV3-1; 11 bases align to TRBD2. The CDR3 is made up of 16 amino acids. J was trimmed by 4 bases and V by 2 bases; bases with no gene match: 3. Per germline, CDR1 LGHDT and CDR2 YNNKEL (reference sequence). CDR3 amino acids: CASSQPGTSGTGELFF. The CDR3 DNA is TGTGCCAGCAGCCAACCCGGGACTAGCGGCACCGGGGAGCTGTTTTTT.

In the case of this clonotype: The DNA is omitted, as the CDR3 cannot be located on it reliably, and the CDR3 follows TCRdb's listing. The J gene is TRBJ2-7, the V gene TRBV29-1. The CDR3 has 12 amino acids, counting both end residues. Per the germline V gene, CDR1 is SQVTM and CDR2 is ANQGSEA. The CDR3 is CSVEVGYGSEYF.

This clonotype was seen a handful of times. The chain combines TRBV9 with TRBJ2-7, with TRBD2 matching over 8 bases. The germline CDR1 and CDR2 sequences are SGDLS and YYNGEE. After removal of 5 bases from V and 3 bases from J, the junction contained 7 bases not matched to a gene. CDR3 length: 14 residues. CDR3: CASSLIAGSYEQYF. The DNA of the CDR3 is TGTGCCAGCAGTCTGATAGCGGGAAGCTACGAGCAGTACTTC.

J is TRBJ2-3 and V is TRBV5-1; 10 nucleotides align to TRBD2. The CDR3 is made up of 19 amino acids. Germline CDR1 SGHRS, CDR2 YFSETQ. Trimming removed 3 bases from V and 0 bases from J; junction bases left unmatched: 13. The CDR3 loop is CASSSRLAGGARSTDTQYF. CDR3 bases: TGCGCCAGCAGCTCTAGACTAGCGGGCGGCGCCAGGAGCACAGATACGCAGTATTTT.

This clonotype was detected once. This sequence joins TRBV5-1 and TRBJ2-3, with D uncertain. The CDR3 extends over 16 amino acids. The germline V and J ends were trimmed by 0 bases and 2 bases, with 13 bases remaining between them. Germline lookup yields CDR1 SGHRS and CDR2 YFSETQ. The CDR3 coding sequence is TGCGCCAGCAGCTTGGGGTCTCCGCTCCTCACAGATACGCAGTATTTT. Encoded protein: CASSLGSPLLTDTQYF.

Note on this clonotype: Since the CDR3 does not end with the conserved phenylalanine or tryptophan, this likely comes from a read error. The V gene is TRBV7-9, the J gene TRBJ2-7; no clear D gene. Germline V lookup: CDR1 SEHNR, CDR2 FQNEAQ (reference sequence). CDR3 length: 15 amino acids. Deletions cut 0 bases from V and 4 bases from J, with 13 bases between. The CDR3 loop is CASSLAHDGGYEQYC. In DNA form, the CDR3 reads TGTGCCAGCAGCTTAGCGCATGACGGTGGGTACGAGCAGTACTGC.

The gene calls are TRBV5-5 and TRBJ2-7; 12 positions match TRBD2. The germline V gene has CDR1 SGHKS and CDR2 YYEKEE (reference sequence). Trimming removed 1 base from V and 3 bases from J; junction bases left unmatched: 11. The length of the CDR3 is 18 residues. CDR3 sequence (DNA): TGTGCCAGCAGCTTGACGACTAGCGGGAGAATGACCCGCTACGAGCAGTACTTC. Translation gives CASSLTTSGRMTRYEQYF.

The rearrangement joins TRBV11-2 to TRBJ2-5; 13 nucleotides align to TRBD2. Trimming removed 5 bases from V and 2 bases from J; junction bases left unmatched: 11. Germline V gives CDR1 SGHAT, CDR2 FQNNGV. CDR3 length: 18 amino acids. CDR3 sequence: CASSLTPWGLAGQETQYF. DNA of the CDR3: TGTGCCAGCAGCCTTACACCCTGGGGACTAGCGGGACAAGAGACCCAGTACTTC.

The chain recombines TRBV6-5 with TRBJ2-7; no definite D call. CDR1 is MNHEY, CDR2 SVGAGI, per germline. The CDR3 is 15 residues long. V was pared by 0 bases and J by 2 bases, with 11 bases between. In DNA, the CDR3 is TGTGCCAGCAGTTACTCGACGTCGGGTCCCTACGAGCAGTACTTC. Residues: CASSYSTSGPYEQYF.